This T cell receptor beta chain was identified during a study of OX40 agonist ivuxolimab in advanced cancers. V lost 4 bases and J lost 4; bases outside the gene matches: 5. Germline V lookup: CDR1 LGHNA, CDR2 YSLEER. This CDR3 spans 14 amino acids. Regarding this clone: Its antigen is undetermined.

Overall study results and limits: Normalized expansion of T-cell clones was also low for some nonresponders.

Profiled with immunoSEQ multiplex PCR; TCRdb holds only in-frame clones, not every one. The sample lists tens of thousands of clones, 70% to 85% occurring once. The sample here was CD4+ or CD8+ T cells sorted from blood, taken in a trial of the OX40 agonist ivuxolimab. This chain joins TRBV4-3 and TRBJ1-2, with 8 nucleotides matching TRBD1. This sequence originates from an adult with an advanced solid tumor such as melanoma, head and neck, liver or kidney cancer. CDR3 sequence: CASSPGQGIYGYTF. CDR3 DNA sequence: TGCGCCAGCAGCCCAGGACAGGGCATCTATGGCTACACCTTC.